The 26 T cell receptor beta chains below all came from one sample that was sequenced in a study of T cells in Graves' hyperthyroidism and ophthalmopathy. The CDR3 regions of TCR beta were amplified from RNA transcripts. A set of HTBI primers served as the primers for a first-round RT-PCR of the TCR CDR3. Using its own MiXCR run on the multiplex PCR reads, TCRdb lists one record per CDR3 protein. Among about 480,000 distinct CDR3 sequences listed, roughly a quarter were seen once. Sequencing was carried out using blood. All receptors come from a young woman with Graves' ophthalmopathy.

This clonotype was picked up many times. The rearrangement uses TRBV29-1 and TRBJ1-3; weak D call: TRBD1 (5 bases). The germline gives CDR1 SQVTM, CDR2 ANQGSEA. V was cut by 3 bases and J by 7 bases, with 13 bases left in between. The CDR3 spans 13 residues. Here the CDR3 reads CSVDAPGSNTIYF. In nucleotides, the CDR3 is TGCAGCGTTGACGCGCCAGGGAGCAACACCATATATTTT.

Comment on this clonotype: A much larger clone is a single base away; this may be a read error. This CDR3 is missing its conserved last phenylalanine or tryptophan, likely due to a read error. The limits of the CDR3 on the DNA are not certain, so only TCRdb's listed CDR3 is given. The genes are TRBV7-3 and TRBJ2-7; the DNA was not used to check the table's D call, TRBD1. Germline V gene lookup returns CDR1 SGHTA and CDR2 FQGTGA. The CDR3 adds up to 13 amino acids, both ends counted. CDR3 loop: CASSLTRTGEVYY.

There are many counts of this clonotype. The J gene is TRBJ2-2, the V gene TRBV29-1; 8 bases match TRBD2. This CDR3 is 17 amino acids long. CDR1 is SQVTM and CDR2 is ANQGSEA in the germline V gene. After removal of 0 bases from V and 4 bases from J, the junction contained 10 bases not matched to a gene. The CDR3 sequence: CSVEERTGGLGTGELFF. The CDR3 DNA is TGCAGCGTTGAAGAACGAACGGGGGGGCTTGGCACCGGGGAGCTGTTTTTT.

J is TRBJ1-1 and V is TRBV30; no definite D call. CDR3 length: 17 residues. CDR1 is GTSNPN and CDR2 is SVGIG in the germline V gene (reference sequence). V gave up 2 bases and J gave up 0 bases, with 19 bases separating them. Written as DNA, the CDR3 is TGTGCCTGGAGTCCCTCTCGGGTTGCTGGTATGAACACTGAAGCTTTCTTT. It is translated as CAWSPSRVAGMNTEAFF.

The V and J genes are TRBV6-2 or TRBV6-3 and TRBJ2-5; D gene uncertain. Germline V lookup: CDR1 MNHEY, CDR2 SVGEGT. The CDR3 runs 14 residues. V was clipped by 6 bases and J by 1 base, with 12 bases between them. This CDR3 is CASRVAGSQETQYF. CDR3 DNA: TGTGCCAGCAGAGTAGCAGGATCCCAAGAGACCCAGTACTTC.

The genes are TRBV19 and TRBJ1-5, with a weak D call TRBD1 (5 bases). CDR1 LNHDA and CDR2 SQIVND come from the germline V gene (reference sequence). Trimming cost V 4 bases and J 8 bases, with 12 bases left between them. The CDR3 runs to 13 residues. The CDR3 nucleotides are TGTGCCAGTAGTAGTACAGGAATGGAGCCCCAGCATTTT. As protein: CASSSTGMEPQHF.

This clonotype was seen ten or more times. The V call is TRBV27, the J call TRBJ1-1; 8 bases map to TRBD1. Germline V gene data show CDR1 as MNHEY and CDR2 as SMNVEV (reference sequence). The J segment lost 2 bases and the V segment lost 4 bases, leaving 3 bases of the junction unmatched. The CDR3 has 14 residues. CDR3 loop: CASSSGQANTEAFF. CDR3 nucleotides: TGTGCCAGCAGTTCGGGACAGGCTAACACTGAAGCTTTCTTT.

This clonotype was observed many times. The V call is TRBV12-3 or TRBV12-4, the J call TRBJ1-2, with 7 nucleotides matching TRBD1. Losses at the gene ends were 3 bases for V and 8 bases for J; bases not matched to a gene: 6. CDR3 length equals 13 residues. CDR3 amino acids: CASSLRQGGGYTF. As DNA, the CDR3 is TGTGCCAGCAGTTTGCGACAGGGTGGCGGCTACACCTTC.

The chain links TRBV6-2 or TRBV6-3 to TRBJ2-2; 10 positions agree with TRBD2. Germline CDR1 and CDR2: MNHEY and SVGEGT. This CDR3 is built from 16 residues. Germline trimming cut 5 bases from V and 3 bases from J; bases unmatched to any gene: 6. CDR3 loop: CASSQLAGFDTGELFF. In DNA, the CDR3 is TGTGCCAGCAGTCAACTAGCGGGGTTTGACACCGGGGAGCTGTTTTTT.

This clonotype was found many times. This sequence joins TRBV12-3 or TRBV12-4 and TRBJ1-2; 11 bases fit TRBD1. The length of the CDR3 is 13 residues. The V segment lost 6 bases and the J segment 4 bases; nucleotides outside the gene matches: 1. The chain's CDR3 is CASRDRGLYGYTF. The CDR3 region has the DNA TGTGCCAGCAGGGACAGGGGGCTCTATGGCTACACCTTC.

This clonotype came up a few times. CDR3 sequence reads: CASSPGLVSAMNTEAFF. The CDR3 nucleotides are TGCGCCAGCAGCCCCGGTTTGGTCTCAGCAATGAACACTGAAGCTTTCTTT. The rearrangement joins TRBV4-1 to TRBJ1-1; D gene uncertain. CDR3 size: 17 residues. Trimming shortened V by 4 bases and J by 0 bases, and 18 bases separated the two germline ends. CDR1 is MGHRA, CDR2 YSYEKL, per germline.

This clonotype was found many times. Because the CDR3's place on the DNA is in doubt, the DNA is left out and the CDR3 is given as listed by TCRdb. The chain is built from TRBV28 and TRBJ1-5. Both ends counted, the CDR3 spans 18 residues. Germline values: CDR1 MDHEN, CDR2 SYDVKM. CDR3 loop: CASSFGPGRASPVQPQHF.

The chain joins TRBV6-1 to TRBJ2-7; D not certain. Trimming left V 6 bases short and J 0 bases short, with 12 bases between. Per the germline V gene, CDR1 is MNHNS and CDR2 is SASEGT. The CDR3 spans 14 residues. This chain's CDR3 is CASRLLESSYEQYF. In DNA, the CDR3 is TGTGCCAGCAGACTCCTTGAAAGCTCCTACGAGCAGTACTTC.

This sequence joins TRBV6-5 and TRBJ1-5; TRBD1 might be the D (5 bases). V lost 0 bases and J lost 3, with 9 bases in between. This CDR3 is 15 amino acids long. The germline CDR1 and CDR2 sequences are MNHEY and SVGAGI. CDR3 sequence: CASSYSGPPNQPQHF. The CDR3 DNA reads TGTGCCAGCAGTTACTCGGGACCCCCCAATCAGCCCCAGCATTTT.

This chain links TRBV11-3 with TRBJ2-2; either TRBD1 or TRBD2 may supply D (5 bases each). Germline loops: CDR1 SGHNT, CDR2 YENEEA. The CDR3 covers 16 residues. Trimming removed 4 bases at V and 6 bases at J, with 18 bases between. CDR3 DNA: TGTGCCAGCAGCTCCCAGCCACTAGAAGGGGCCGGGGAGCTGTTTTTT. Residues: CASSSQPLEGAGELFF.

This clonotype was picked up many times. The chain joins TRBV4-3 to TRBJ2-5; the match to TRBD1 covers 11 bases. This CDR3 spans 16 amino acids. V was clipped by 0 bases and J by 4 bases; unmatched bases: 4. In germline, CDR1 is LGHNA, CDR2 YSLEER. CDR3 sequence (DNA): TGCGCCAGCAGCCAAGAAGGACAGGGGGCGGGAGAGACCCAGTACTTC. Amino acids: CASSQEGQGAGETQYF.

This clonotype came up many times. J is TRBJ1-1 and V is TRBV5-1; 9 nucleotides match TRBD1. The CDR3 consists of 15 residues. Germline trimming cut 4 bases from V and 4 bases from J; bases unmatched to any gene: 8. Germline CDR1 and CDR2: SGHRS and YFSETQ. The CDR3 DNA reads TGCGCCAGCAGCCCTAGGGTGGGACAGGGCACTGAAGCTTTCTTT. This sequence encodes CASSPRVGQGTEAFF.

This clonotype was recorded many times. The V gene is TRBV6-5, the J gene TRBJ1-5; TRBD1 might be the D (5 bases). The CDR3 is 14 amino acids. CDR1 is MNHEY and CDR2 is SVGAGI in the germline V gene. Trimming took 7 bases from V and 0 from J, leaving 10 bases between them. This CDR3 is CASTGTDSNQPQHF. The DNA for the CDR3 is TGTGCCAGCACCGGGACGGATAGCAATCAGCCCCAGCATTTT.

The table lists this clonotype with many counts. The chain carries TRBV6-5 and TRBJ1-2; 8 nucleotides match TRBD1. Trimming removed 4 bases from V and 2 bases from J; junction bases left unmatched: 6. This CDR3 spans 15 amino acids. Germline V gene lookup returns CDR1 MNHEY and CDR2 SVGAGI. The CDR3 sequence: CASSFQDRVNYGYTF. The CDR3 DNA sequence: TGTGCCAGCAGTTTCCAGGACAGGGTGAACTATGGCTACACCTTC.

V is TRBV3-1 and J is TRBJ1-5; tentatively, D is TRBD1 (5 bases). The CDR3 runs 15 residues. Germline V lookup: CDR1 LGHDT, CDR2 YNNKEL (reference sequence). V was pared by 1 base and J by 7 bases, with 14 bases between. This chain's CDR3 is CASSQGHAGWQPQHF. CDR3 DNA: TGTGCCAGCAGCCAAGGGCACGCAGGGTGGCAGCCCCAGCATTTT.

The table lists this clonotype with many counts. This chain connects TRBV12-3 or TRBV12-4 to TRBJ2-2, with D unresolved. V lost 6 bases to trimming and J lost 1 base, with 9 bases between them. The CDR3 sequence is 14 residues long. DNA of the CDR3: TGTGCCAGCAGCTTACAAGGGAACACCGGGGAGCTGTTTTTT. Encoded protein: CASSLQGNTGELFF.

The gene calls are TRBV12-3 or TRBV12-4 and TRBJ1-2; 7 bases are a match to TRBD1. This CDR3 has 14 residues. Germline trimming cut 4 bases from V and 6 bases from J; bases unmatched to any gene: 8. The CDR3 DNA is TGTGCCAGCAGTTACGGGACAGCTTGGGATGGCTACACCTTC. Protein: CASSYGTAWDGYTF.

There are a few counts of this clonotype. The CDR3, as DNA: TGTGCTAGTGCACAGGGTGATGGCTATGGCTACACCTTC. Residues: CASAQGDGYGYTF. This rearrangement joins TRBV12-5 to TRBJ1-2, with D perhaps TRBD1 (6 bases). Per germline, CDR1 LGHNT and CDR2 FRNRAP. Trimming took 7 bases from V and 4 from J, leaving 13 bases between them. There are 13 residues in the CDR3. Combining the CDR3 with reference TRBV12-5 and TRBJ1-2 gives the whole variable domain DARVTQTPRHKVTEMGQEVTMRCQPILGHNTVFWYRQTMMQGLELLAYFRNRAPLDDSGMPKDRFSAEMPDATLATLKIQPSEPRDSAVYFCASAQGDGYGYTFGSGTRLTVV.

This clonotype was observed at least ten times. The V and J genes are TRBV6-2 or TRBV6-3 and TRBJ1-5, with a tentative D call TRBD1 (5 bases). CDR3 length equals 15 residues. V lost 5 bases to trimming and J lost 6 bases, with 17 bases between them. Per germline, CDR1 MNHEY and CDR2 SVGEGT. The DNA of the CDR3 is TGTGCCAGCAGTATCCATGTGGGGGGTGGTCAGCCCCAGCATTTT. Encoded protein: CASSIHVGGGQPQHF.

DNA of the CDR3: TGTGCCAGCAGTCCTAGCGTGGGACTGTCCGATCAGTACTTC. It codes for CASSPSVGLSDQYF. The V and J genes are TRBV27 and TRBJ2-7; weak D call: TRBD2 (6 bases). The CDR3 has 14 amino acids. Germline lookup yields CDR1 MNHEY and CDR2 SMNVEV (reference sequence). Between the trimmed V and J ends, which lost 5 bases and 10 bases, there was a span of 21 bases.

Many counts were recorded for this clonotype. V usage is TRBV30 and J usage is TRBJ2-7, with D possibly being TRBD1 (5 bases). V lost 1 base and J 2 bases, leaving 9 bases between the germline ends. CDR1 is GTSNPN, CDR2 SVGIG, per germline (reference sequence). This CDR3 region has 13 residues. CDR3 loop: CAWSGGLAYEQYF. In DNA form, the CDR3 reads TGTGCCTGGAGTGGGGGCCTCGCCTACGAGCAGTACTTC.